The clone carrying this T cell receptor beta chain has just one count. Measured with immunoSEQ multiplex PCR; TCRdb has only the in-frame clones, and not every one. The repertoire has thousands of clones, roughly nine tenths of them found once; the top ten carry around 2.5%. V lost 5 bases and J 3 bases, leaving 17 bases between the germline ends. This CDR3 comprises 16 residues. Germline assignment: CDR1 LNHDA and CDR2 SQIVND (reference sequence). These data belong to a study of tumor T cells in aggressive B-cell lymphoma. This chain uses TRBV19 with TRBJ1-5, with unresolved D. The origin of this receptor is an adult with diffuse large B cell lymphoma. The sequenced sample consisted of tumor tissue. In nucleotides, the CDR3 is TGTGCCAGTAGTTATGTATGGCAGTCGCACAATCAGCCCCAGCATTTT. This codes for CASSYVWQSHNQPQHF.